Below, 28 T cell receptor beta chains from the same sample are listed, as sequenced in a study of cytomegalovirus exposure and HLA in healthy donors. 60 Vbeta and 13 Jbeta primers were used in PCR. Sequenced by immunoSEQ multiplex PCR; TCRdb stores in-frame clones only, minus some. The data contain about 170,000 clones, approximately 71% of them seen just once; the ten biggest clones take up approximately 1.5%. The sample taken for sequencing was PBMCs. Every receptor here comes from a girl aged 5-17 years in good health and CMV-seronegative.

V is TRBV7-3 and J is TRBJ2-2; the D is unclear. Per the germline V gene, CDR1 is SGHTA and CDR2 is FQGTGA. The germline V and J ends were trimmed by 4 bases and 6 bases, with 9 bases remaining between them. The CDR3 extends over 13 amino acids. CDR3 in amino acids: CASSSRVSGELFF. The CDR3 DNA reads as TGTGCCAGCAGCTCTCGGGTGTCCGGGGAGCTGTTTTTT.

The rearrangement uses TRBV7-9 and TRBJ1-4; 7 positions match TRBD1. Germline V gene sequence: CDR1 SEHNR, CDR2 FQNEAQ (reference sequence). This CDR3 comprises 16 residues. With 6 bases clipped from V and 2 bases from J, the junction kept 9 bases outside the gene matches. CDR3: CASSPGQRGTNEKLFF. The CDR3 nucleotides are TGTGCCAGCAGTCCGGGACAGAGGGGGACTAATGAAAAACTGTTTTTT. The entire variable domain, with the rest obtained from reference TRBV7-9 and TRBJ1-4, is as follows: DTGVSQNPRHKITKRGQNVTFRCDPISEHNRLYWYRQTLGQGPEFLTYFQNEAQLEKSRLLSDRFSAERPKGSFSTLEIQRTEQGDSAMYLCASSPGQRGTNEKLFFGSGTQLSVL.

V and J are TRBV6-1 and TRBJ2-5; TRBD2 matches 7 bases. The germline V gene encodes CDR1 MNHNS and CDR2 SASEGT. Trimming at V came to 6 bases and at J to 1 base, leaving 5 bases not matched to a gene. The CDR3 spans 14 residues. CDR3 residues: CASSFSGPQETQYF. The CDR3 DNA reads as TGTGCCAGCAGCTTTAGCGGGCCCCAAGAGACCCAGTACTTC.

V gene TRBV7-2 combines with J gene TRBJ2-7; maybe TRBD2 (6 bases). V was clipped by 0 bases and J by 6 bases, with 9 bases between them. The CDR3 has 13 amino acids. The germline V gene has CDR1 SGHTA and CDR2 FQGNSA. The CDR3 spells CASSLAFSGEQYF. The CDR3 DNA sequence: TGTGCCAGCAGCTTAGCCTTTAGCGGCGAGCAGTACTTC.

This sequence joins TRBV4-2 and TRBJ2-5, with D unclear. CDR1 and CDR2 from the germline V gene are LGHNA and YNFKEQ. Deletions cut 1 base from V and 1 base from J, with 7 bases between. The CDR3 sequence is 14 residues long. CDR3 loop: CASSQVSPQETQYF. In nucleotides, the CDR3 is TGTGCCAGCAGCCAAGTATCCCCCCAAGAGACCCAGTACTTC.

The rearrangement joins TRBV7-9 to TRBJ1-2, with 8 bases aligning to TRBD1. Per germline, CDR1 SEHNR and CDR2 FQNEAQ (reference sequence). The CDR3 extends over 13 amino acids. Trimming took 6 bases from V and 4 from J; bases not matched to a gene: 4. CDR3 bases: TGTGCCAGCAGTCCGGACAGGGCCTATGGCTACACCTTC. It encodes CASSPDRAYGYTF.

The genes are TRBV2 and TRBJ1-2; no firm D call. The CDR3 covers 12 residues. Germline lookup yields CDR1 SNHLY and CDR2 FYNNEI. V was trimmed by 8 bases and J by 4 bases, leaving 11 bases between them. In DNA, the CDR3 is TGTGCCAGCCGGGGTTTCGGCTATGGCTACACCTTC. As protein: CASRGFGYGYTF. Based on the CDR3 plus reference TRBV2 and TRBJ1-2, the full variable domain is EPEVTQTPSHQVTQMGQEVILRCVPISNHLYFYWYRQILGQKVEFLVSFYNNEISEKSEIFDDQFSVERPDGSNFTLKIRSTKLEDSAMYFCASRGFGYGYTFGSGTRLTVV.

This rearrangement joins TRBV6-5 to TRBJ1-5; possibly TRBD1 for D (6 bases). The CDR3 is made up of 13 amino acids. Germline V gene lookup returns CDR1 MNHEY and CDR2 SVGAGI. Trimming removed 5 bases at V and 2 bases at J, with 7 bases between. The CDR3 is CASSAGGNQPQHF. DNA for the CDR3: TGTGCCAGCAGTGCAGGGGGCAATCAGCCCCAGCATTTT.

The chain has TRBV15 and TRBJ2-1; 9 nucleotides align to TRBD2. Germline CDR1 LNHNV, CDR2 YYDKDF (reference sequence). This CDR3 is 15 amino acids long. V was pared by 9 bases and J by 8 bases, with 14 bases of the junction left unmatched. The CDR3 region is CATSKSGGLGHEQFF. CDR3 DNA: TGTGCCACGTCGAAAAGCGGGGGGTTGGGTCATGAGCAGTTCTTC.

The chain has TRBV28 and TRBJ1-3; D gene uncertain. The V end lost 4 bases, the J end lost 2 bases, and 3 bases lay between the germline ends. CDR3 length: 12 residues. Germline V gene data show CDR1 as MDHEN and CDR2 as SYDVKM. CDR3 DNA: TGTGCCAGCAGTTCCGCTGGAAACACCATATATTTT. Its translation: CASSSAGNTIYF.

The chain joins TRBV10-2 to TRBJ1-5, with 8 bases matching TRBD1. The CDR3 sequence is 15 residues long. The J segment lost 6 bases and the V segment lost 0 bases, leaving 4 bases of the junction unmatched. CDR1 and CDR2 from the germline V gene are WSHSY and SAAADI. The CDR3 coding sequence is TGCGCCAGCAGTGAGTCGGGACAGGAGGGTCAGCCCCAGCATTTT. Its protein is CASSESGQEGQPQHF.

CDR3: CASSPISGGDQETQYF. In DNA form, the CDR3 reads TGTGCCAGCTCACCTATTAGCGGGGGGGACCAAGAGACCCAGTACTTC. The V and J genes are TRBV18 and TRBJ2-5, with TRBD2 identical over 11 bases. V gave up 3 bases and J gave up 0 bases; unmatched junction bases: 3. The CDR3 spans 16 residues. Germline lookup yields CDR1 KGHSH and CDR2 LQKENI. The full variable domain, its missing parts supplied by reference TRBV18 and TRBJ2-5, is NAGVMQNPRHLVRRRGQEARLRCSPMKGHSHVYWYRQLPEEGLKFMVYLQKENIIDESGMPKERFSAEFPKEGPSILRIQQVVRGDSAAYFCASSPISGGDQETQYFGPGTRLLVL.

The chain has TRBV18 and TRBJ1-2, with 7 bases aligning to TRBD1. The CDR3 loop spans 14 amino acids. V shed 3 bases and J 0 bases; nucleotides not matched to a gene: 1. Germline V lookup: CDR1 KGHSH, CDR2 LQKENI. The CDR3 sequence: CASSPDRSNYGYTF. CDR3 in DNA: TGTGCCAGCTCACCGGACAGGTCTAACTATGGCTACACCTTC.

The V and J genes are TRBV7-9 and TRBJ1-1; the D gene is possibly TRBD1 (5 bases). Trimming left V 3 bases short and J 11 bases short, with 10 bases between. CDR3 length equals 11 residues. The germline gives CDR1 SEHNR, CDR2 FQNEAQ (reference sequence). The CDR3 region has the DNA TGTGCCAGCAGCTTCGACAGCGTCGCTTTCTTT. Amino acids: CASSFDSVAFF.

In this sample, this clone turned up a few times. The gene calls are TRBV28 and TRBJ1-3; TRBD1 agrees at 7 bases. The ends lost 5 bases at V and 4 bases at J; junction bases unmatched: 11. Germline V gives CDR1 MDHEN, CDR2 SYDVKM. The CDR3 is made up of 16 amino acids. The CDR3 DNA follows: TGTGCCAGCAGTCCCCCCGGACAGGTTCTGGGAAACACCATATATTTT. Residues: CASSPPGQVLGNTIYF.

The CDR3 is CASSIGTANTGELFF. CDR3 nucleotide sequence: TGTGCCAGCAGTATCGGGACAGCGAACACCGGGGAGCTGTTTTTT. This chain uses TRBV28 with TRBJ2-2; TRBD1 agrees at 7 bases. Germline V gene sequence: CDR1 MDHEN, CDR2 SYDVKM. This CDR3 has 15 residues. Losses at the gene ends were 5 bases for V and 0 bases for J; bases not matched to a gene: 3. Complete variable domain (other parts from reference TRBV28 and TRBJ2-2): DVKVTQSSRYLVKRTGEKVFLECVQDMDHENMFWYRQDPGLGLRLIYFSYDVKMKEKGDIPEGYSVSREKKERFSLILESASTNQTSMYLCASSIGTANTGELFFGEGSRLTVL.

The chain uses TRBV5-6 and TRBJ1-1; D unclear. V was shortened by 2 bases and J by 4 bases, with 12 bases between the two germline ends. Germline values: CDR1 SGHDT, CDR2 YYEEEE. The CDR3 spans 14 residues. The CDR3 spells CASSFSGYGTEAFF. CDR3 nucleotide sequence: TGTGCCAGCAGCTTTTCCGGGTACGGCACTGAAGCTTTCTTT.

V usage is TRBV7-9 and J usage is TRBJ1-1; 9 nucleotides agree with TRBD1. The germline V gene has CDR1 SEHNR and CDR2 FQNEAQ (reference sequence). The CDR3 is 16 residues long. V gave up 5 bases and J gave up 5 bases; unmatched junction bases: 12. CDR3 in amino acids: CASSPRDRASETEAFF. The CDR3 DNA follows: TGTGCCAGCAGCCCCCGGGACAGGGCCAGTGAGACTGAAGCTTTCTTT.

The chain couples TRBV13 to TRBJ1-1; no clear D. The CDR3 is 13 amino acids. Germline loops: CDR1 PRHDT, CDR2 FYEKMQ (reference sequence). V shed 5 bases and J shed 0 bases, with 7 bases lying between them. As DNA, the CDR3 is TGTGCCAGCAGCCCCTCGGTGAACACTGAAGCTTTCTTT. Its translation: CASSPSVNTEAFF. The variable domain in full, with the rest retrieved from reference TRBV13 and TRBJ1-1, is AAGVIQSPRHLIKEKRETATLKCYPIPRHDTVYWYQQGPGQDPQFLISFYEKMQSDKGSIPDRFSAQQFSDYHSELNMSSLELGDSALYFCASSPSVNTEAFFGQGTRLTVV.

The table lists this clone with a few counts. This chain links TRBV5-1 with TRBJ2-1, with a tentative D call TRBD1 (6 bases). Trimming cost V 5 bases and J 0 bases, with 15 bases left between them. Germline V gene data show CDR1 as SGHRS and CDR2 as YFSETQ. The CDR3 runs 16 residues. The CDR3 protein is CASREIQGSSYNEQFF. In nucleotides, the CDR3 is TGCGCCAGCAGGGAAATACAGGGAAGCTCCTACAATGAGCAGTTCTTC. Combining the CDR3 with reference TRBV5-1 and TRBJ2-1 gives the whole variable domain KAGVTQTPRYLIKTRGQQVTLSCSPISGHRSVSWYQQTPGQGLQFLFEYFSETQRNKGNFPGRFSGRQFSNSRSEMNVSTLELGDSALYLCASREIQGSSYNEQFFGPGTRLTVL.

V gene TRBV9 combines with J gene TRBJ2-7; 8 bases map to TRBD1. Unmatched junction bases numbered 2, after V lost 2 bases and J lost 4 bases. The CDR3 contains 13 residues. Germline CDR1 and CDR2: SGDLS and YYNGEE. The CDR3 is CASSVRTGYEQYF. The CDR3 DNA reads as TGTGCCAGCAGCGTTCGGACAGGGTACGAGCAGTACTTC.

In its sample, this clone was seen a few times. The chain links TRBV7-6 to TRBJ1-1, with a possible D match to TRBD1 (6 bases). With 2 bases removed from V and 0 bases from J, the gap between germline ends came to 7 bases. CDR1 is SGHVS, CDR2 FNYEAQ, per germline. This CDR3 has 14 amino acids. The CDR3 nucleotides are TGTGCCAGCAGCTTACAGGGGCTGAACACTGAAGCTTTCTTT. This translates into CASSLQGLNTEAFF.

V usage is TRBV21-1 and J usage is TRBJ1-5; the table assigns TRBD1, which was not confirmed against the DNA. TRBV21-1 is a pseudogene locus. This CDR3 has 15 amino acids. CDR3 in amino acids: CASSTSNRGGQPQHF. The CDR3, as DNA: TGTGCCAGCAGCACCTCCAACAGGGGCGGTCAGCCCCAGCATTTT.

The chain is built from TRBV11-2 and TRBJ1-1; maybe TRBD1 (6 bases). V lost 7 bases and J lost 6, with 18 bases in between. Germline V CDR1 and CDR2: SGHAT, FQNNGV. This CDR3 contains 14 residues. CDR3 loop: CASTQQGKGAEAFF. The CDR3 DNA follows: TGTGCCAGCACCCAACAGGGAAAGGGCGCTGAAGCTTTCTTT. Full variable domain (rest looked up from reference TRBV11-2 and TRBJ1-1): EAGVAQSPRYKIIEKRQSVAFWCNPISGHATLYWYQQILGQGPKLLIQFQNNGVVDDSQLPKDRFSAERLKGVDSTLKIQPAKLEDSAVYLCASTQQGKGAEAFFGQGTRLTVV.

CDR3 DNA sequence: TGCGCCAGCAGCCGCCTTGAGGGTGGGTACGAGCAGTACTTC. Amino acids: CASSRLEGGYEQYF. V and J are TRBV5-1 and TRBJ2-7, with a weak D call TRBD2 (5 bases). Per germline, CDR1 SGHRS and CDR2 YFSETQ. The CDR3 has 14 residues. Trimming took 4 bases from V and 4 from J, leaving 15 bases between them.

This clone was seen just once. This rearrangement joins TRBV6-5 to TRBJ2-5, with 7 bases lining up with TRBD1. CDR1 is MNHEY and CDR2 is SVGAGI in the germline V gene. This CDR3 is 15 amino acids long. With 5 bases clipped from V and 4 bases from J, the junction kept 10 bases outside the gene matches. CDR3 protein: CASSPIRGGRETQYF. Written as DNA, the CDR3 is TGTGCCAGCAGTCCCATCCGAGGGGGCAGAGAGACCCAGTACTTC.

This clone turned up a few times. The DNA for the CDR3 is TGTGCCTGGCCAGGGGTAAGGGAGAACACTGAAGCTTTCTTT. Translating gives CAWPGVRENTEAFF. The V call is TRBV30, the J call TRBJ1-1; possibly TRBD1 for D (6 bases). The CDR3 covers 14 residues. Between the trimmed V and J ends, which lost 5 bases and 1 base, there was a span of 14 bases. CDR1 and CDR2 from the germline V gene are GTSNPN and SVGIG (reference sequence).

This clone was seen more than once but under ten times. V and J are TRBV5-1 and TRBJ1-2; 7 nucleotides line up with TRBD1. There are 14 residues in the CDR3. Germline CDR1 SGHRS, CDR2 YFSETQ. The ends lost 5 bases at V and 6 bases at J; junction bases unmatched: 10. Here the CDR3 reads CASRIMKGGDGYTF. CDR3 nucleotides: TGCGCCAGCAGAATAATGAAAGGGGGCGATGGCTACACCTTC.